This TCR beta chain was captured in a study of blood T cell repertoires in COVID-19. The V gene's germline CDR1 is SGHTA and CDR2 FQGTGA. The CDR3 is made up of 16 amino acids. V gave up 5 bases and J gave up 0 bases; unmatched junction bases: 6. Libraries were prepared by immunoSEQ multiplex PCR; TCRdb keeps only in-frame clonotypes and omits some of them. Here the sample spans 310,000 or so clones, about 91% being singletons. The clonotype was recovered from a young woman who had recovered from COVID-19. The genes are TRBV7-3 and TRBJ2-1; 8 bases line up with TRBD2. Sequenced input: PBMCs or T cells enriched from blood (not recorded which). The CDR3 here is CASSPRLASSYNEQFF. For the CDR3, the DNA is TGTGCCAGCAGCCCCCGACTAGCGAGCTCCTACAATGAGCAGTTCTTC.